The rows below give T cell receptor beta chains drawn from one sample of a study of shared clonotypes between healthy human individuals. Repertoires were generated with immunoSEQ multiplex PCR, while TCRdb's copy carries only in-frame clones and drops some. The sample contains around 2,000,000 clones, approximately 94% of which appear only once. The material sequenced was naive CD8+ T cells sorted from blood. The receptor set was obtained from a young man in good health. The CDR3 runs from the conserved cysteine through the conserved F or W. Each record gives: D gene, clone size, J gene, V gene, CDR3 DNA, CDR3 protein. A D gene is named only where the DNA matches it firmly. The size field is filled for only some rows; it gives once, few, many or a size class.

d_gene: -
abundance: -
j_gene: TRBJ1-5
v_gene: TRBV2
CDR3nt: TGTGCCAGCAGTGAACGGGTGGGATTCAATCAGCCCCAGCATTTT
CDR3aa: CASSERVGFNQPQHF

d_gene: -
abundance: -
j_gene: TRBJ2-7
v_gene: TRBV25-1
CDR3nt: TGTGCCAGCAGTGCGGCCTACGAGCAGTACTTC
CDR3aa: CASSAAYEQYF

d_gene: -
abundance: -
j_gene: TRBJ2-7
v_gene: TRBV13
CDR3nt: TGTGCCAGCAGCTCTGGGTCTCTCTACGAGCAGTACTTC
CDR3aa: CASSSGSLYEQYF

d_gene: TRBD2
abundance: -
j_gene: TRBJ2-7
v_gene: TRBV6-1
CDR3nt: TGTGCCAGCAGTGAACTGGGGGTAGCGGGGCAGTACGAGCAGTACTTC
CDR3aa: CASSELGVAGQYEQYF

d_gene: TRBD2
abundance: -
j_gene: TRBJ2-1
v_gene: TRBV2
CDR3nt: TGTGCCAGCAGTGAAGGGACTAGCCTATTGGATGAGCAGTTCTTC
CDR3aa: CASSEGTSLLDEQFF

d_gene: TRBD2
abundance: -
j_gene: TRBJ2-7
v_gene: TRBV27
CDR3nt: TGTGCCAGCAGTTTAACCAGCGGGAACTACGAGCAGTACTTC
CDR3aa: CASSLTSGNYEQYF

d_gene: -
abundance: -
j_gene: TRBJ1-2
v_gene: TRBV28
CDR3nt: TGTGCCAGCAGTCCCCCCCCCAGGGATGGCTACACCTTC
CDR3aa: CASSPPPRDGYTF

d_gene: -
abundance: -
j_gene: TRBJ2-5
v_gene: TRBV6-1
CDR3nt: TGTGCCAGCAGTGATGGGACTGTCTCCCTCGAGACCCAGTACTTC
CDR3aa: CASSDGTVSLETQYF

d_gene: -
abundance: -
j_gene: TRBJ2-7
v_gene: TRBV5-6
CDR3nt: TGTGCCAGCAGCTTCGGAGGGGGGAACTCCTACGAGCAGTACTTC
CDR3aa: CASSFGGGNSYEQYF

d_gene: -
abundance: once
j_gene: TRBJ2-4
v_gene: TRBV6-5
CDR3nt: TGTGCCAGCAGTCCCGGGGGCGTCGGAAACATTCAGTACTTC
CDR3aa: CASSPGGVGNIQYF

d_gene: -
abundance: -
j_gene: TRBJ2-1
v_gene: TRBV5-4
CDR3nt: TGTGCCAGCAGCCTGCTTGGGTTGGGACAAAGTCACAATGAGCAGTTCTTC
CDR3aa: CASSLLGLGQSHNEQFF

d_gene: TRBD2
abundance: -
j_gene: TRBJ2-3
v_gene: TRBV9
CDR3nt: TGTGCCAGCAGCGAGGGACTAGCGGGTGTCACAGATACGCAGTATTTT
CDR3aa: CASSEGLAGVTDTQYF

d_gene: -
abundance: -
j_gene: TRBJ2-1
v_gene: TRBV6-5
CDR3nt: TGTGCCAGCAGTTACTCGGAGGGGAGGAATGAGCAGTTCTTC
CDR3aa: CASSYSEGRNEQFF

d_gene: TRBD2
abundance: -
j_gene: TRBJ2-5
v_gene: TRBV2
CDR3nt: TGTGCCAGCAGTGAAGGAGCGGGGCTCCAAGAGACCCAGTACTTC
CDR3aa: CASSEGAGLQETQYF

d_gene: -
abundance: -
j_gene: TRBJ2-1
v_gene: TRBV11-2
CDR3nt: TGTGCCAGCAGCTCAAGCTCCTACAATGAGCAGTTCTTC
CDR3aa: CASSSSSYNEQFF

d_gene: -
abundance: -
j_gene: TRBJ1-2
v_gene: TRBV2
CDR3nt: TGTGCCAGCAGTGAGAATTATTTTGGTAGCAATGGCTACACCTTC
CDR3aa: CASSENYFGSNGYTF

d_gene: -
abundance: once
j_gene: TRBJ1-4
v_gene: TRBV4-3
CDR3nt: TGCGCCAGCAGCCAAGATAACCTACTACAGGGTAATGAAAAACTGTTTTTT
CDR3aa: CASSQDNLLQGNEKLFF

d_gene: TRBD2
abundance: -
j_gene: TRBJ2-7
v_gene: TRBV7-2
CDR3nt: TGTGCCAGCAGCTTAGCGCGGGGGTTCTACGAGCAGTACTTC
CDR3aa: CASSLARGFYEQYF

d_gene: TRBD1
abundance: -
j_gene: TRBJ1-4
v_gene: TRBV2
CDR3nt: TGTGCCAGCAGTGGGGACAGGGAGGAATGGATTGAAAAACTGTTTTTT
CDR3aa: CASSGDREEWIEKLFF

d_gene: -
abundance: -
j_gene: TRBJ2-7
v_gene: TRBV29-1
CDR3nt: TGCAGCGTGAGTGGACCGACCTCCTACGAGCAGTACTTC
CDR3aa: CSVSGPTSYEQYF

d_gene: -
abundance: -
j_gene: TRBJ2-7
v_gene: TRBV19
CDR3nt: TGTGCCAGTAGTATTGACGGGGAGGTCGAGCAGTACTTC
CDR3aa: CASSIDGEVEQYF

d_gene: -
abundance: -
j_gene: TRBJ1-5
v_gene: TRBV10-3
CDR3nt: TGTGCCATCAGTGAGGGGAGGACGGGCCCGAGCAATCAGCCCCAGCATTTT
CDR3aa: CAISEGRTGPSNQPQHF

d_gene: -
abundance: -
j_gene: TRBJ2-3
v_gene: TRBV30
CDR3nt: TGTGCCTGGAGTGTACATGAAGATACGCAGTATTTT
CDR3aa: CAWSVHEDTQYF

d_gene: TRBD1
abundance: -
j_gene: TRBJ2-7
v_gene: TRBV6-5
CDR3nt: TGTGCCAGCAGTTACGCGACCGGGACAGGGGTCGAGCAGTACTTC
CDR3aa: CASSYATGTGVEQYF

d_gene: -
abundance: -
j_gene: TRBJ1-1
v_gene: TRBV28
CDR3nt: TGTGCCAGCAGTTTCGCAGGTGTGGAGTCTGAAGCTTTCTTT
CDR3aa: CASSFAGVESEAFF

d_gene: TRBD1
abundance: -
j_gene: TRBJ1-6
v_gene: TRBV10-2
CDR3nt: TGCGCCAGCACTCAGACAGGGGGCGATTCACCCCTCCACTTT
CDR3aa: CASTQTGGDSPLHF

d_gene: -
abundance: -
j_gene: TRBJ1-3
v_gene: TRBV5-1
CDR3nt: TGCGCCAGCAGCTTGGCGGGGTCTGGAAACACCATATATTTT
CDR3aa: CASSLAGSGNTIYF

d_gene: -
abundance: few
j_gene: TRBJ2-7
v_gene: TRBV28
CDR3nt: TGTGCCAGCAGTTTAGGCTCTACAGGGAGTGGCGAGCAGTACTTC
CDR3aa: CASSLGSTGSGEQYF

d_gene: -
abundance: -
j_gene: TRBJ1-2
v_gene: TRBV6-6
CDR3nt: TGTGCCAGCAGTCCCCCGACAGACTTGTATGGCTACACCTTC
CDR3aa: CASSPPTDLYGYTF

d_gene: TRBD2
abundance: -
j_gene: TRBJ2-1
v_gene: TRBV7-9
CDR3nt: TGTGCCAGCAGCTTAGCGCTAGCGGGGAGCTCCTACAATGAGCAGTTCTTC
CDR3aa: CASSLALAGSSYNEQFF

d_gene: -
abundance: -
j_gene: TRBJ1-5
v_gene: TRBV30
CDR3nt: TGTGCCTGGAGTGGGACAGTTAGCAATCAGCCCCAGCATTTT
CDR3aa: CAWSGTVSNQPQHF

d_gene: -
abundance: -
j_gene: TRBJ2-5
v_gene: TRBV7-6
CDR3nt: TGTGCCAGCAGCTCACCATTAGGGGGGGAGACCCAGTACTTC
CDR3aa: CASSSPLGGETQYF

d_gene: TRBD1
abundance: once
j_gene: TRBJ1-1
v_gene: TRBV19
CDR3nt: TGTGCCAGTAGTATTACAGGGGGCACTGAAGCTTTCTTT
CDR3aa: CASSITGGTEAFF

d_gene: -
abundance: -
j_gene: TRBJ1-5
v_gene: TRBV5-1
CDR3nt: TGCGCCAGCAGCTTGTGGGGGGATCAGCCCCAGCATTTT
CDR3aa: CASSLWGDQPQHF

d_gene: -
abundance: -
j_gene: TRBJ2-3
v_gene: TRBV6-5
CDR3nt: TGTGCCAGCAGTTCCCGCTGGGGGGACAGCACAGATACGCAGTATTTT
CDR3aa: CASSSRWGDSTDTQYF

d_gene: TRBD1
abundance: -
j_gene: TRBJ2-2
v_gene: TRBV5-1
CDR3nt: TGCGCCAGCAGCTTGGAGCTTGAGACAGGGCACACCGGGGAGCTGTTTTTT
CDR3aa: CASSLELETGHTGELFF

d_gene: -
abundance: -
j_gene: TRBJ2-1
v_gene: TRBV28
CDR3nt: TGTGCCAGCAGCAACCCTAGCGAAAGCTCCTACAATGAGCAGTTCTTC
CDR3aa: CASSNPSESSYNEQFF

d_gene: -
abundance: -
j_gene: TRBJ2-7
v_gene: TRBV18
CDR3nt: TGTGCCAGCTCAGCAGTCGGGGCGATCTCCTACGAGCAGTACTTC
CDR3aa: CASSAVGAISYEQYF

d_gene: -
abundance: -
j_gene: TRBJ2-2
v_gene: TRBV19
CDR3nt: TGTGCCGGCCTATCGAACACCGGGGAGCTGTTTTTT
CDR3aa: CAGLSNTGELFF

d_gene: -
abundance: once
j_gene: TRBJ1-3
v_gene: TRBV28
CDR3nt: TGTGCCAGCAGCGGGATCGGGGGTAGAAACACCATATATTTT
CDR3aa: CASSGIGGRNTIYF

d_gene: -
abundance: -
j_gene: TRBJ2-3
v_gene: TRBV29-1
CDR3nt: TGCAGCGCCAGTACAGAGTATAGCACAGATACGCAGTATTTT
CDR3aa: CSASTEYSTDTQYF

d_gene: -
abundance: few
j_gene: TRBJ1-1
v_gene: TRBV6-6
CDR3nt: TGTGCCAGCAGTTACTCGAACACTGAAGCTTTCTTT
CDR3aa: CASSYSNTEAFF

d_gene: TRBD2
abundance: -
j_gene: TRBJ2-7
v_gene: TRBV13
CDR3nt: TGTGCCAGCAGCTCCACCCCTAGCGGGAGTTTCCACGAGCAGTACTTC
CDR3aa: CASSSTPSGSFHEQYF

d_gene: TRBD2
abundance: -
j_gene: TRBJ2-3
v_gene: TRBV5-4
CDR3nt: TGTGCCAGCAGCCCCCCAGCGGGAGGGCCCCCAGATACGCAGTATTTT
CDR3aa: CASSPPAGGPPDTQYF

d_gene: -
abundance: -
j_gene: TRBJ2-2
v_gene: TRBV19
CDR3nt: TGTGCCAGTAGTATCTTATCCACCGGGGAGCTGTTTTTT
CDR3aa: CASSILSTGELFF

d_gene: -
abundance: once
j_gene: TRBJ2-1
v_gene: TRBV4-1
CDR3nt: TGCGCCAGCAGCCAAGCAGGGCAGTTTGAGGGTGAGCAGTTCTTC
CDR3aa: CASSQAGQFEGEQFF

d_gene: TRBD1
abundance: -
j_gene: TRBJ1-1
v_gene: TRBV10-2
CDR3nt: TGCGCCAGCAGTACAGGGGGATGGAACACTGAAGCTTTCTTT
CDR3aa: CASSTGGWNTEAFF

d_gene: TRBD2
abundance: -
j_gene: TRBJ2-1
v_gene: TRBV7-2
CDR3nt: TGTGCCAGCAGCTTCTTCGGGCTAGCGGATTACAATGAGCAGTTCTTC
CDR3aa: CASSFFGLADYNEQFF

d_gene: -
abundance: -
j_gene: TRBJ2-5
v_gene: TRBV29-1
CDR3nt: TGCAGCGTCCGCGATTGGGGGTACCAAGAGACCCAGTACTTC
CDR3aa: CSVRDWGYQETQYF

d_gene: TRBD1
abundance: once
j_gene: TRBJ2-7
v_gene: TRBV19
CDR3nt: TGTGCCAGTAGTATCCCCGGGACAGACTACGAGCAGTACTTC
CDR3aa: CASSIPGTDYEQYF

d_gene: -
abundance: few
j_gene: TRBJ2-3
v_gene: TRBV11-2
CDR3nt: TGTGCCAGCAGCTTAGATTGGGCGGCAGGGAGCACAGATACGCAGTATTTT
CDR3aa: CASSLDWAAGSTDTQYF

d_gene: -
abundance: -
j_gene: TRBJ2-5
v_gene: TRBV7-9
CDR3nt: TGTGCCAGCAGCTTTCGCCACCCCCAAGAGACCCAGTACTTC
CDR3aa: CASSFRHPQETQYF

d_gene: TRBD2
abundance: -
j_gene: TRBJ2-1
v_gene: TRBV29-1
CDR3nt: TGCAGCGTTGAAGAATTATCACTAGCGGGAGGGCCCCCCTACAATGAGCAGTTCTTC
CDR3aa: CSVEELSLAGGPPYNEQFF

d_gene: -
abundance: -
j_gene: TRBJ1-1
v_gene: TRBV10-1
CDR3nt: TGCGCCAGCAGTGAGTTTGAGAACACTGAAGCTTTCTTT
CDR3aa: CASSEFENTEAFF